The 2 T cell receptor beta chains given below trace back to one sample, sequenced in a study of blood T cell repertoires in COVID-19. Measured with immunoSEQ multiplex PCR; TCRdb has only the in-frame clones, and not every one. The sample includes 200,000 or so clones, approximately 84% of them seen just once. Sequencing used peripheral blood. The receptors come from a human donor with acute or convalescent COVID-19. The donor label of this sample is uncertain.

This chain uses TRBV28 with TRBJ2-5, with 8 nucleotides matching TRBD2. The CDR3 has 15 residues. From germline, CDR1 is MDHEN and CDR2 SYDVKM. With V trimmed by 6 bases and J by 5 bases, 11 bases remained unmatched. CDR3 sequence (DNA): TGTGCCAGCAGCCCCTTCGGGAGGGCCGTTGAGACCCAGTACTTC. It translates to CASSPFGRAVETQYF.

This chain joins TRBV29-1 and TRBJ1-4; a weak D match, TRBD1 (6 bases). This CDR3 comprises 12 residues. Trimming left V 6 bases short and J 8 bases short, with 13 bases between. Germline loops: CDR1 SQVTM, CDR2 ANQGSEA. CDR3 DNA: TGCAGCGTGGGGACCAGGGGAGAAAAACTGTTTTTT. Its protein product is CSVGTRGEKLFF.